The next 3 T cell receptor beta chains were all read from a single sample in a study of blood T cell repertoires in COVID-19. TCRdb keeps only in-frame clones here, not all; method: immunoSEQ multiplex PCR. This table has around 220,000 clones, 70% to 90% appearing once. Sequenced sample: peripheral blood. These receptors all come from a woman aged 35 to 49 who had recovered from COVID-19.

This chain joins TRBV7-8 and TRBJ1-1; D ambiguous. V lost 2 bases to trimming and J lost 1 base, with 11 bases between them. The CDR3 has 15 amino acids. Germline V lookup: CDR1 SGHVS, CDR2 FQNEAQ. The CDR3 protein is CASSLTLGGNTEAFF. The CDR3 coding sequence is TGTGCCAGCAGCTTAACTCTTGGTGGGAACACTGAAGCTTTCTTT.

The CDR3 nucleotides are TGTGCCATCAGCCGGACGACAGGACAACTTAACTATGGCTACACCTTC. Amino acid sequence: CAISRTTGQLNYGYTF. The V and J genes are TRBV10-3 and TRBJ1-2; a possible D gene is TRBD1 (6 bases). The CDR3 contains 16 residues. The V end was cut by 6 bases, the J end by 1 base, with 18 bases between. CDR1 and CDR2 (germline): ENHRY, SYGVKD.

The chain combines TRBV25-1 with TRBJ2-1; D possibly corresponds to TRBD2 (6 bases). Germline CDR1 MGHDK, CDR2 SYGVNS. Trimming removed 3 bases from V and 3 bases from J, with 12 bases in between. CDR3 length: 15 amino acids. The CDR3 coding sequence is TGTGCCAGCAGTGATGAGTGGGGGGTCTACAATGAGCAGTTCTTC. This translates into CASSDEWGVYNEQFF.